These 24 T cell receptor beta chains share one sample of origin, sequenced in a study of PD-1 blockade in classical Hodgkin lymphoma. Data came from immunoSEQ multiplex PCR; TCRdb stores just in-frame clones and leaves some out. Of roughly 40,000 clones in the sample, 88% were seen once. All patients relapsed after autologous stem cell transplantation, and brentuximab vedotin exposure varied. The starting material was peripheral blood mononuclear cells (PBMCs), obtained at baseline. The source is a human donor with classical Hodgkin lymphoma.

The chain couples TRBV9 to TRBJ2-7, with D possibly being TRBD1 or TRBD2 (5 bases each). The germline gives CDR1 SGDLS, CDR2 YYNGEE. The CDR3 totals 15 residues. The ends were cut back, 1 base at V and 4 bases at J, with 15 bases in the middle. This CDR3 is CASSVSPGTAYEQYF. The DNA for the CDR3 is TGTGCCAGCAGCGTATCTCCAGGGACCGCGTACGAGCAGTACTTC.

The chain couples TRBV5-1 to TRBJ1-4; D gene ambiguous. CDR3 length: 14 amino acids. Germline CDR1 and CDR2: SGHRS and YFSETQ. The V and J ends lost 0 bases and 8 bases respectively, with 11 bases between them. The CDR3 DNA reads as TGCGCCAGCAGCTTGGAAGGAAGGGAGGAAAAACTGTTTTTT. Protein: CASSLEGREEKLFF.

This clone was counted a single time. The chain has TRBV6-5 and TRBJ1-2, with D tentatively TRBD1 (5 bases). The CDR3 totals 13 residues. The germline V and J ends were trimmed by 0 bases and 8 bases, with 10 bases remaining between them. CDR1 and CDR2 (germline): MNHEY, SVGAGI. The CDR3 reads CASSYSGGTGYTF. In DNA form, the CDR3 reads TGTGCCAGCAGTTACTCGGGGGGTACGGGCTACACCTTC.

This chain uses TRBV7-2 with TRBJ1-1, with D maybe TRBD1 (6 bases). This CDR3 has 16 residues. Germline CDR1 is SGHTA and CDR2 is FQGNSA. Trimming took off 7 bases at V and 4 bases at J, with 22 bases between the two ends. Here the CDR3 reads CASNPKGGRRITEAFF. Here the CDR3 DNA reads TGTGCCAGCAACCCAAAGGGGGGGCGGAGGATCACTGAAGCTTTCTTT.

The CDR3 protein is CASSLGGGLTGELFF. The DNA for the CDR3 is TGTGCCAGCAGCTTGGGAGGGGGCTTAACCGGGGAGCTGTTTTTT. The chain couples TRBV5-6 to TRBJ2-2; 7 bases are shared with TRBD1. CDR1 and CDR2 from the germline V gene are SGHDT and YYEEEE. V was pared by 0 bases and J by 5 bases, with 4 bases of the junction left unmatched. The CDR3 consists of 15 residues.

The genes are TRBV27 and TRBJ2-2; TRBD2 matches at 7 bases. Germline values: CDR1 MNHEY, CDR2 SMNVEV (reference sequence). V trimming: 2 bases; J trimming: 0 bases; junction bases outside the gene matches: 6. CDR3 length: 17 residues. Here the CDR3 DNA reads TGTGCCAGCAGTTTAAGGGTAGCGGGCGCGAACACCGGGGAGCTGTTTTTT. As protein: CASSLRVAGANTGELFF.

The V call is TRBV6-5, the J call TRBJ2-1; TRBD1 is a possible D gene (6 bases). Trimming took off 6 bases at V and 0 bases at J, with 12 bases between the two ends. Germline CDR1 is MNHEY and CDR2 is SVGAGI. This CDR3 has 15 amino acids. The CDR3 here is CASRLTGSSYNEQFF. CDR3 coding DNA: TGTGCCAGCAGGTTAACAGGGAGCTCCTACAATGAGCAGTTCTTC.

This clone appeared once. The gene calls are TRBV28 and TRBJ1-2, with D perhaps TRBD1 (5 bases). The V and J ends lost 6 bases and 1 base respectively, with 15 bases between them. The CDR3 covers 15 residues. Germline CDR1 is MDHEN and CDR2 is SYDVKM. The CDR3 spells CASRSLGTNNYGYTF. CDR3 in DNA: TGTGCCAGCAGGTCTCTCGGGACGAATAACTATGGCTACACCTTC.

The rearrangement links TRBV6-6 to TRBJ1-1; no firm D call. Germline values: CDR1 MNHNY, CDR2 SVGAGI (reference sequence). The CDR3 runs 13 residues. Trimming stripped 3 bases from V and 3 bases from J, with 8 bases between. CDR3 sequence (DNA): TGTGCCAGCAGTTATTTGGGATACACTGAAGCTTTCTTT. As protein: CASSYLGYTEAFF.

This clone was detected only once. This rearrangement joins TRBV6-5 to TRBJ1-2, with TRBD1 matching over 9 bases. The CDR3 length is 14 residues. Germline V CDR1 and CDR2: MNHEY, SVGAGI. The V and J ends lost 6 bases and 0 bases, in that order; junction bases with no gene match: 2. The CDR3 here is CASRQGAANYGYTF. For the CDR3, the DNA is TGTGCCAGCAGACAGGGGGCCGCTAACTATGGCTACACCTTC.

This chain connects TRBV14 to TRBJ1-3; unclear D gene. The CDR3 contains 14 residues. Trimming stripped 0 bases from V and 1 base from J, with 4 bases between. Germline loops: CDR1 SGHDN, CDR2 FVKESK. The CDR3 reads CASSQDRSGNTIYF. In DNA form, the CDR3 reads TGTGCCAGCAGCCAAGACAGGTCTGGAAACACCATATATTTT.

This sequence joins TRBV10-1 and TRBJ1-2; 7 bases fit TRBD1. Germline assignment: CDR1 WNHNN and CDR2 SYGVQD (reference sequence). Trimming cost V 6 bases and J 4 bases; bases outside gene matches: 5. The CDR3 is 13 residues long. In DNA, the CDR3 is TGCGCCAGCAGCCGGGACAGCGCCTATGGCTACACCTTC. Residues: CASSRDSAYGYTF.

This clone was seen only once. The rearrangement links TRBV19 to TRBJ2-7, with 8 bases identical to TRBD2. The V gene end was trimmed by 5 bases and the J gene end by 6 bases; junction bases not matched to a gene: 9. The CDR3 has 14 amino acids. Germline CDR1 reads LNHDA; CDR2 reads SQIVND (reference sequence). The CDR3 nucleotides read TGTGCCAGTAGTTTAGCGGGGACCGATGCCGAGCAGTACTTC. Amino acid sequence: CASSLAGTDAEQYF.

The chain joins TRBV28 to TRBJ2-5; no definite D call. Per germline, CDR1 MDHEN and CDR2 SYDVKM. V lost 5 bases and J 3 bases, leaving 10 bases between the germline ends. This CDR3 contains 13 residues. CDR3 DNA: TGTGCCAGCAGTGCGCGTGACAAAGAGACCCAGTACTTC. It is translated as CASSARDKETQYF.

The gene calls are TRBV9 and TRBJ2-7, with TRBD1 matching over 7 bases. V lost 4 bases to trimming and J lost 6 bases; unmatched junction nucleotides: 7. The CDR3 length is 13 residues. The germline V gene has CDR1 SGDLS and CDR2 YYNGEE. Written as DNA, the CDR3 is TGTGCCAGCAGCCCAAACCCAGGGGGCGAGCAGTACTTC. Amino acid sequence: CASSPNPGGEQYF.

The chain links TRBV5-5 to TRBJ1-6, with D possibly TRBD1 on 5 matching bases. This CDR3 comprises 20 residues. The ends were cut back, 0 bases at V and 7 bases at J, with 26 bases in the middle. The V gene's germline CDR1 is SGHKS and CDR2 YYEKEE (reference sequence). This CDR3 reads CASSLGAGARGPLKNSPLHF. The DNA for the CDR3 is TGTGCCAGCAGCTTGGGGGCCGGGGCCCGGGGCCCACTGAAAAATTCACCCCTCCACTTT. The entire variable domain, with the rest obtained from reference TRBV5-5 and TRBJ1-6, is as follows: DAGVTQSPTHLIKTRGQQVTLRCSPISGHKSVSWYQQVLGQGPQFIFQYYEKEERGRGNFPDRFSARQFPNYSSELNVNALLLGDSALYLCASSLGAGARGPLKNSPLHFGNGTRLTVT.

The CDR3 DNA sequence: TGTGCCAGCAGCTTAGTCCAGGGGGTTTTGGAGACCCAGTACTTC. Residues: CASSLVQGVLETQYF. The chain links TRBV7-9 to TRBJ2-5; 7 bases align to TRBD1. Germline V gene sequence: CDR1 SEHNR, CDR2 FQNEAQ (reference sequence). The CDR3 length is 15 residues. With V trimmed by 1 base and J by 5 bases, 7 bases remained unmatched.

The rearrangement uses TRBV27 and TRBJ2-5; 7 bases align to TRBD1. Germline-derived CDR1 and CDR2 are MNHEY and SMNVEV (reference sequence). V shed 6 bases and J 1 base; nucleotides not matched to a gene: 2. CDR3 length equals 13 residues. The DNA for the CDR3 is TGTGCCAGCAGGCACAGGGGCCAAGAGACCCAGTACTTC. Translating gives CASRHRGQETQYF.

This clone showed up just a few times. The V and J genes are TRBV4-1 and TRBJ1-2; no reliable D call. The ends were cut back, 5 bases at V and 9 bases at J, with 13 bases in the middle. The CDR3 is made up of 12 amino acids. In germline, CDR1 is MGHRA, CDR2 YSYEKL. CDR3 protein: CASSGEGYSYTF. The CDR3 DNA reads TGCGCCAGCAGCGGTGAAGGGTATAGCTACACCTTC.

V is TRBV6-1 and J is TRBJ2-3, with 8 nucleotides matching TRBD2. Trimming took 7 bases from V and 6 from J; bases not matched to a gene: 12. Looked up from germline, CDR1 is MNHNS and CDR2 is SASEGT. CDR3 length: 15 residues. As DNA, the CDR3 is TGTGCCAGCATGGACGGACGGGAGGGTGAGGATACGCAGTATTTT. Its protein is CASMDGREGEDTQYF.

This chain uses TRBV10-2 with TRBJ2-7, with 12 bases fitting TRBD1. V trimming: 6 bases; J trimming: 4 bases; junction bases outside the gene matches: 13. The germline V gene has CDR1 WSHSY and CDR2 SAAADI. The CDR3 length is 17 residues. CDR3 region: CASRTGTGGSSTYEQYF. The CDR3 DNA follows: TGCGCCAGCAGGACCGGGACAGGGGGCTCCTCCACTTACGAGCAGTACTTC.

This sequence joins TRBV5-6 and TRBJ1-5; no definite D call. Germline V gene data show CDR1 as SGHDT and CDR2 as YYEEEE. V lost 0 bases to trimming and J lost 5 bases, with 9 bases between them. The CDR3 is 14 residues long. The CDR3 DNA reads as TGTGCCAGCAGCTTGGGCACCGGCGATCAGCCCCAGCATTTT. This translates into CASSLGTGDQPQHF.

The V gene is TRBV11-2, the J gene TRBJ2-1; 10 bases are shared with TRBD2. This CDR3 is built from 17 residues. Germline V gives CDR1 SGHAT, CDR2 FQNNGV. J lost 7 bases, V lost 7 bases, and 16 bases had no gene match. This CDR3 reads CASTLGSLTSGSNEQFF. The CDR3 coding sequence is TGTGCCAGCACCCTCGGGTCCCTGACTAGCGGGTCTAATGAGCAGTTCTTC.

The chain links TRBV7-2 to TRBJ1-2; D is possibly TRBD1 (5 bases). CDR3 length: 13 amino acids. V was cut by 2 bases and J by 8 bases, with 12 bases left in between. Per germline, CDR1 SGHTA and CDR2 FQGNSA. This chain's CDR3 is CASSLFREGGYTF. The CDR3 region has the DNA TGTGCCAGCAGCTTATTCAGGGAAGGCGGCTACACCTTC.